The source of this T cell receptor (beta chain) is a study of cytotoxic CD8 clonotypes in ibrutinib-treated CLL. Profiled with immunoSEQ multiplex PCR; TCRdb holds only in-frame clones, not every one. This table holds about 97,000 clones, around 77% found once. V lost 2 bases, J lost 6 bases, and 4 bases stayed unmatched. The CDR3 is made up of 15 amino acids. Germline V gene sequence: CDR1 SGHVS, CDR2 FQNEAQ. The receptor's source is a human donor with chronic lymphocytic leukemia. The chain couples TRBV7-8 to TRBJ2-1; TRBD2 matches 10 bases. Specimen: PBMCs, collected after 24 months of ibrutinib treatment. The CDR3 nucleotides read TGTGCCAGCAGCTTAAGAGCGGGAGGGTCCAATGAGCAGTTCTTC. Protein product: CASSLRAGGSNEQFF.